This T cell receptor beta chain was sequenced for a study of siplizumab effects on memory and regulatory T cells. Libraries were prepared by immunoSEQ multiplex PCR; TCRdb keeps only in-frame clonotypes and omits some of them. The sample lists roughly 120,000 clones; about 95% were seen once. Points from the study as a whole: Whether the proliferating Tregs (from siplizumab cultures) were suppressive was not confirmed. In unstimulated cells, naive T cells appeared more diverse than memory T cells and seemed major alloresponse contributors. Treg-derived clones made up an average of around 70% of mappable alloreactive CD4+ clones with siplizumab and over 25% in controls.

Germline-derived CDR1 and CDR2 are SGHRS and YFSETQ. Trimming removed 4 bases from V and 3 bases from J; junction bases left unmatched: 3. The CDR3 loop spans 14 amino acids. Note on this clone: Its antigen is undetermined.

Sample: non-Treg CD4+ T cells sorted from blood. The receptor's source is a human donor in good health. The chain is built from TRBV5-1 and TRBJ1-4, with 7 bases lining up with TRBD1. CDR3: CASSLGTANEKLFF. CDR3 in DNA: TGCGCCAGCAGCCTAGGGACAGCTAATGAAAAACTGTTTTTT.